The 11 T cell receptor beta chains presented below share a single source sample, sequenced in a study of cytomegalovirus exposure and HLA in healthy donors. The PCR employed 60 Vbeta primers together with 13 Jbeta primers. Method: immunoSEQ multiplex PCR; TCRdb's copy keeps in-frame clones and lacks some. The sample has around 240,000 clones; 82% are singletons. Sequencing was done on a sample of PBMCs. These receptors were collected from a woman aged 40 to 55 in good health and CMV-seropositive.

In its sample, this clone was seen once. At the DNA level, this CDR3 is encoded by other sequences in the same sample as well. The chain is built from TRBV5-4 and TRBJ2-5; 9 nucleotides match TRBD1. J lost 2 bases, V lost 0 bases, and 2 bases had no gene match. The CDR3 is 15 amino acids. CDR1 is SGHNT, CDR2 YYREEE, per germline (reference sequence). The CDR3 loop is CASSLVGQGQETQYF. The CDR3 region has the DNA TGTGCCAGCAGCTTGGTGGGACAGGGACAAGAGACCCAGTACTTC.

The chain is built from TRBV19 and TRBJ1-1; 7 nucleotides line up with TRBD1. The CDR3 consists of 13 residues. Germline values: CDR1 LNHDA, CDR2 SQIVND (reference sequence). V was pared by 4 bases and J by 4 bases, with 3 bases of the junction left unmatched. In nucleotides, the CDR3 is TGTGCCAGTAGTACAACAGGGGTCACTGAAGCTTTCTTT. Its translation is CASSTTGVTEAFF.

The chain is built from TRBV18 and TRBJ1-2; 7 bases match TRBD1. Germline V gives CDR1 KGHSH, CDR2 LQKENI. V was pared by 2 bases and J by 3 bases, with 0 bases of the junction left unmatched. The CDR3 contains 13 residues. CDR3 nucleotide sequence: TGTGCCAGCTCACCAGGGACAGACTATGGCTACACCTTC. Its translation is CASSPGTDYGYTF.

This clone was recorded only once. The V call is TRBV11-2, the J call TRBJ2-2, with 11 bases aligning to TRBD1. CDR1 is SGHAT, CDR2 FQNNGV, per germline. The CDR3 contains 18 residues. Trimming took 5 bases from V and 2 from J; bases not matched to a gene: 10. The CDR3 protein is CASSPFGGQGANTGELFF. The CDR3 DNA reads TGTGCCAGCAGCCCTTTCGGAGGACAGGGGGCTAACACCGGGGAGCTGTTTTTT.

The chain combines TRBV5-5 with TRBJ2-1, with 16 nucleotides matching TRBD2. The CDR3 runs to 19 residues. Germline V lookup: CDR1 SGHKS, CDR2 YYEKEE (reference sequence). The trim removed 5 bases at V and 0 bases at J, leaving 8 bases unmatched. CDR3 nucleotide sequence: TGTGCCAGCAGTTCCCCGGGACTAGCGGGAGGGAGCTCCTACAATGAGCAGTTCTTC. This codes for CASSSPGLAGGSSYNEQFF.

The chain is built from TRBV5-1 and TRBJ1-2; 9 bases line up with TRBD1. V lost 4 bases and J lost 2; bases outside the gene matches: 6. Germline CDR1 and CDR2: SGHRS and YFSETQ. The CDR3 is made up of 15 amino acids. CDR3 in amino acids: CASSPGQGRNYGYTF. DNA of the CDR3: TGCGCCAGCAGCCCCGGACAGGGGCGAAACTATGGCTACACCTTC.

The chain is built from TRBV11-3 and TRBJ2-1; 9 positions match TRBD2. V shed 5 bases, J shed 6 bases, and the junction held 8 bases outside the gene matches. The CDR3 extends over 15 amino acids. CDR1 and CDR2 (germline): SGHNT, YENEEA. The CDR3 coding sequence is TGTGCCAGCAGCCCGACTAGCGGAGACGGCAATGAGCAGTTCTTC. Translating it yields CASSPTSGDGNEQFF.

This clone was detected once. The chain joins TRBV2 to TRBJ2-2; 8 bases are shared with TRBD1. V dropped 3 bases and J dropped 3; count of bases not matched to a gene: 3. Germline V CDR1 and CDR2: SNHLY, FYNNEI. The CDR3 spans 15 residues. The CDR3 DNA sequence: TGTGCCAGCAGTGAGGGGACAGGAGACACCGGGGAGCTGTTTTTT. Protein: CASSEGTGDTGELFF. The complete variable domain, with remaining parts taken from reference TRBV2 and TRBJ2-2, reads EPEVTQTPSHQVTQMGQEVILRCVPISNHLYFYWYRQILGQKVEFLVSFYNNEISEKSEIFDDQFSVERPDGSNFTLKIRSTKLEDSAMYFCASSEGTGDTGELFFGEGSRLTVL.

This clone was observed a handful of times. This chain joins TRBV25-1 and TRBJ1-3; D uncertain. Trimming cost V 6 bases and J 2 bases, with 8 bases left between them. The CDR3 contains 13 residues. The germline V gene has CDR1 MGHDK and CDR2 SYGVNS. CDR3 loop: CASSSGPGNTIYF. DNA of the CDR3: TGTGCCAGCAGCTCAGGTCCTGGAAACACCATATATTTT.

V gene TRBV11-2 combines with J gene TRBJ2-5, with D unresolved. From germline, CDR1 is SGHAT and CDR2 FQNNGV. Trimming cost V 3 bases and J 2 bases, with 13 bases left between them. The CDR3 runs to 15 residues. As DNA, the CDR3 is TGTGCCAGCAGCTTCCGGTCCGTTTCGCAAGAGACCCAGTACTTC. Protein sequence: CASSFRSVSQETQYF.

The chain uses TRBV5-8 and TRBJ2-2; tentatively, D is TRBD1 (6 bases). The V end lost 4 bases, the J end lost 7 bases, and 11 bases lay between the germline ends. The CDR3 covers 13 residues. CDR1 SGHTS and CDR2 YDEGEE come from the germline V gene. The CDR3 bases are TGTGCCAGCAGCCGGTTCAGGGGCGGGGAGCTGTTTTTT. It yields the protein CASSRFRGGELFF.